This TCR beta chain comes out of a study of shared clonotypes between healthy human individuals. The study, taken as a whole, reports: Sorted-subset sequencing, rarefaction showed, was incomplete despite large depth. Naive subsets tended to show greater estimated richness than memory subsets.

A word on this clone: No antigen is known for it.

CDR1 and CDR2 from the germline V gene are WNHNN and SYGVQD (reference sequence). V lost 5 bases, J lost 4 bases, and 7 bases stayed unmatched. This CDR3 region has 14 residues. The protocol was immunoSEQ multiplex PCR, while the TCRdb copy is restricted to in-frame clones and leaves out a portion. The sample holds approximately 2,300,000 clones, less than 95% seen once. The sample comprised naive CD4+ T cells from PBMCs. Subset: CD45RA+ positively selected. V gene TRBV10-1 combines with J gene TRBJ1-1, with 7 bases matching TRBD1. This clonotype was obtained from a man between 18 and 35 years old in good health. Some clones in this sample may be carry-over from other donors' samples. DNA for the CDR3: TGCGCCAGCAGTCTTACAGGGGTGGTCACTGAAGCTTTCTTT. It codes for CASSLTGVVTEAFF.